This T cell receptor beta chain was sequenced in a study of CD8+ T cells in alopecia areata. V was pared by 4 bases and J by 7 bases, with 20 bases between. Germline V gene sequence: CDR1 SGHRS, CDR2 YFSETQ. This CDR3 region has 15 residues. This clone has more than one count but fewer than ten. Investigators isolated RNA and reverse transcribed it into cDNA to act as the sequencing template. The data were produced by immunoSEQ multiplex PCR, yet TCRdb's version contains in-frame clones alone and is incomplete. Of about 91,000 clones listed, less than 50% are singletons. Sequencing was carried out using CD4+ T cells sorted from blood. The chain couples TRBV5-1 to TRBJ1-2; TRBD1 might be the D (6 bases). This sequence originates from a human donor with alopecia areata. The CDR3 is CASSGNRASTGGYTF. CDR3 sequence (DNA): TGCGCCAGCAGCGGCAACAGGGCGAGTACGGGTGGCTACACCTTC.